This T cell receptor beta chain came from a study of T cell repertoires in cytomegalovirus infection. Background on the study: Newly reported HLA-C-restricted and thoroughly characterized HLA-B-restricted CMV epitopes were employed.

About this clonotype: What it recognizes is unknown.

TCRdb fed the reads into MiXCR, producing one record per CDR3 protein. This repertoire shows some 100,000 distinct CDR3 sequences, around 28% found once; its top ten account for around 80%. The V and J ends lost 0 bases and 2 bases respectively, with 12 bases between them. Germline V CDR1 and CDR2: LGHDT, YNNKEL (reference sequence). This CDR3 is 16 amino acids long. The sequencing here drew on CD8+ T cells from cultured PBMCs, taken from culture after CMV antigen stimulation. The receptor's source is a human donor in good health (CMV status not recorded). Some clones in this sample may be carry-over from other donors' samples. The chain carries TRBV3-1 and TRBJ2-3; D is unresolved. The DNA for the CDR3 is TGTGCCAGCAGCCAAGATGAGACCTATTCCACAGATACGCAGTATTTT. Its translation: CASSQDETYSTDTQYF.